These 29 T cell receptor beta chains came from one sample sequenced in a study of blood T cell repertoires in COVID-19. The data were produced by immunoSEQ multiplex PCR, yet TCRdb's version contains in-frame clones alone and is incomplete. The sample lists roughly 120,000 clones; approximately 78% were seen once. Sequenced input: peripheral blood. All receptors come from a man in his 70s with acute or convalescent COVID-19.

V and J are TRBV7-8 and TRBJ1-2; 7 bases are a match to TRBD1. The germline V gene encodes CDR1 SGHVS and CDR2 FQNEAQ. With 5 bases clipped from V and 0 bases from J, the junction kept 3 bases outside the gene matches. The CDR3 spans 14 residues. The CDR3 nucleotides read TGTGCCAGCAGCCACGGGACAGCTAACTATGGCTACACCTTC. Translated, it gives CASSHGTANYGYTF.

The chain joins TRBV28 to TRBJ1-4; the D gene is possibly TRBD1 (5 bases). Germline CDR1 and CDR2: MDHEN and SYDVKM. V lost 3 bases to trimming and J lost 6 bases, with 11 bases between them. This CDR3 has 14 amino acids. CDR3 sequence reads: CASSFGGQDEKLFF. The CDR3 DNA follows: TGTGCCAGCAGTTTCGGGGGTCAGGATGAAAAACTGTTTTTT.

Only a few counts were recorded for this clone. This chain uses TRBV5-1 with TRBJ1-2; 8 bases are a match to TRBD1. This CDR3 has 13 amino acids. Per the germline V gene, CDR1 is SGHRS and CDR2 is YFSETQ. Losses at the gene ends were 4 bases for V and 7 bases for J; bases not matched to a gene: 6. CDR3 sequence: CASSVTGESGYTF. The CDR3, as DNA: TGCGCCAGCAGCGTGACAGGGGAGAGTGGCTACACCTTC.

This clone was recorded once. J is TRBJ1-3 and V is TRBV30; 8 bases agree with TRBD1. Trimming at V came to 7 bases and at J to 0 bases, leaving 2 bases not matched to a gene. CDR1 is GTSNPN, CDR2 SVGIG, per germline (reference sequence). This CDR3 comprises 13 residues. DNA for the CDR3: TGTGCCTTGGACAGGGCCTCTGGAAACACCATATATTTT. Its protein product is CALDRASGNTIYF.

The V call is TRBV19, the J call TRBJ1-5; TRBD1 might be the D (5 bases). CDR1 and CDR2 (germline): LNHDA, SQIVND (reference sequence). CDR3 length: 17 residues. The germline V and J ends were trimmed by 2 bases and 0 bases, with 14 bases remaining between them. CDR3 in amino acids: CASSIYPGRGSNQPQHF. CDR3 bases: TGTGCCAGTAGTATATACCCAGGAAGGGGTAGCAATCAGCCCCAGCATTTT.

The chain combines TRBV28 with TRBJ2-5, with 11 bases matching TRBD2. The V and J ends lost 5 bases and 9 bases, in that order; junction bases with no gene match: 11. This CDR3 has 15 residues. Per germline, CDR1 MDHEN and CDR2 SYDVKM. CDR3 sequence reads: CASSQTQFSGGAQYF. In DNA form, the CDR3 reads TGTGCCAGCAGTCAAACCCAGTTTAGCGGGGGGGCCCAGTACTTC. Complete variable domain (other parts from reference TRBV28 and TRBJ2-5): DVKVTQSSRYLVKRTGEKVFLECVQDMDHENMFWYRQDPGLGLRLIYFSYDVKMKEKGDIPEGYSVSREKKERFSLILESASTNQTSMYLCASSQTQFSGGAQYFGPGTRLLVL.

There are a few counts of this clone. This sequence joins TRBV30 and TRBJ1-3, with 10 nucleotides matching TRBD1. Germline V gives CDR1 GTSNPN, CDR2 SVGIG (reference sequence). V dropped 0 bases and J dropped 2; count of bases not matched to a gene: 1. This CDR3 is built from 15 residues. CDR3 nucleotide sequence: TGTGCCTGGAGTGTTGGGACAGGGGCTGGAAACACCATATATTTT. Protein product: CAWSVGTGAGNTIYF.

The chain employs TRBV7-9 and TRBJ1-2, with D hard to call. Trimming left V 4 bases short and J 9 bases short, with 15 bases between. CDR3 size: 13 residues. Per the germline V gene, CDR1 is SEHNR and CDR2 is FQNEAQ (reference sequence). The CDR3 nucleotides read TGTGCCAGCAGCTCGGAGGGAGGGAGGAGCTACACCTTC. Amino acids: CASSSEGGRSYTF.

The chain employs TRBV7-9 and TRBJ2-7, with 7 bases lining up with TRBD2. The CDR3 runs 14 residues. Germline V gene data show CDR1 as SEHNR and CDR2 as FQNEAQ (reference sequence). The V and J ends lost 3 bases and 4 bases, in that order; junction bases with no gene match: 6. CDR3 nucleotides: TGTGCCAGCAGCTTTAAGGGAGGGGTGTACGAGCAGTACTTC. Protein product: CASSFKGGVYEQYF.

This chain connects TRBV5-1 to TRBJ1-2, with a possible D match to TRBD1 (6 bases). CDR1 SGHRS and CDR2 YFSETQ come from the germline V gene. The V gene lost 1 base and the J gene lost 3 bases, with 7 bases spanning the gap. The CDR3 consists of 13 residues. The CDR3 reads CASSLRTDYGYTF. The CDR3 bases are TGCGCCAGCAGCTTGAGGACAGACTATGGCTACACCTTC. Full variable domain (missing parts from reference TRBV5-1 and TRBJ1-2): KAGVTQTPRYLIKTRGQQVTLSCSPISGHRSVSWYQQTPGQGLQFLFEYFSETQRNKGNFPGRFSGRQFSNSRSEMNVSTLELGDSALYLCASSLRTDYGYTFGSGTRLTVV.

This chain connects TRBV3-1 (or the pseudogene TRBV3-2) to TRBJ2-1; D call uncertain. CDR1 and CDR2 from the germline V gene are LGHDT and YNNKEL (reference sequence). The CDR3 extends over 12 amino acids. Trimming shortened V by 1 base and J by 7 bases, and 5 bases separated the two germline ends. The CDR3 DNA reads TGTGCCAGCAGCCAAGTGAGGAATGAGCAGTTCTTC. As protein: CASSQVRNEQFF.

This chain joins TRBV5-1 and TRBJ2-3, with TRBD1 identical over 9 bases. Germline V lookup: CDR1 SGHRS, CDR2 YFSETQ. Trimming took 4 bases from V and 4 from J; bases not matched to a gene: 7. The CDR3 sequence is 15 residues long. The CDR3 DNA reads as TGCGCCAGCAGCAGGGGGGGACAGGGTGCAGATACGCAGTATTTT. Its protein is CASSRGGQGADTQYF.

This clone was seen more than once but under ten times. V and J are TRBV6-5 and TRBJ1-2, with D perhaps TRBD1 (5 bases). The CDR3 extends over 12 amino acids. CDR1 and CDR2 (germline): MNHEY, SVGAGI. V lost 7 bases, J lost 9 bases, and 15 bases lay in between. CDR3 sequence: CASMGQGMRYTF. In DNA form, the CDR3 reads TGTGCCAGCATGGGGCAGGGTATGCGCTACACCTTC.

V usage is TRBV15 and J usage is TRBJ1-3; D unresolved. Trimming took off 1 base at V and 0 bases at J, with 7 bases between the two ends. Germline V gives CDR1 LNHNV, CDR2 YYDKDF (reference sequence). CDR3 length equals 15 residues. CDR3 DNA sequence: TGTGCCACCAGCAGAGTAGACAACTCTGGAAACACCATATATTTT. Protein sequence: CATSRVDNSGNTIYF.

This sequence joins TRBV5-1 and TRBJ1-3; D uncertain. This CDR3 comprises 15 residues. With 0 bases removed from V and 4 bases from J, the gap between germline ends came to 11 bases. Germline lookup yields CDR1 SGHRS and CDR2 YFSETQ. CDR3 bases: TGCGCCAGCAGCTTGGCCGGCACAGCAGGAAACACCATATATTTT. Translated: CASSLAGTAGNTIYF.

The chain carries TRBV28 and TRBJ1-4; D remains unclear. The CDR3 is made up of 15 amino acids. Trimming took 5 bases from V and 8 from J, leaving 18 bases between them. Germline V lookup: CDR1 MDHEN, CDR2 SYDVKM. The DNA of the CDR3 is TGTGCCAGCAGTCCCCCGGGGAGGGAGGTGGAAAAACTGTTTTTT. Its protein product is CASSPPGREVEKLFF.

The CDR3 protein is CASSVDAAGRQPQHF. The CDR3, as DNA: TGTGCCAGCAGCGTAGATGCGGCCGGAAGACAGCCCCAGCATTTT. This chain joins TRBV9 and TRBJ1-5; D is unresolved. V dropped 0 bases and J dropped 7 bases, with 14 bases sitting between them. The length of the CDR3 is 15 residues. The germline V gene has CDR1 SGDLS and CDR2 YYNGEE.

The CDR3 coding sequence is TGTGCCAGCAGTTTACCCGCAGGAGGTAAAGAGACCCAGTACTTC. Protein product: CASSLPAGGKETQYF. The genes are TRBV28 and TRBJ2-5, with a possible D match to TRBD2 (5 bases). V lost 2 bases and J 3 bases, leaving 13 bases between the germline ends. The CDR3 runs to 15 residues. CDR1 and CDR2 from the germline V gene are MDHEN and SYDVKM. Looking up the rest from reference TRBV28 and TRBJ2-5 gives the full variable domain: DVKVTQSSRYLVKRTGEKVFLECVQDMDHENMFWYRQDPGLGLRLIYFSYDVKMKEKGDIPEGYSVSREKKERFSLILESASTNQTSMYLCASSLPAGGKETQYFGPGTRLLVL.

In nucleotides, the CDR3 is TGTGCCTCCTGGGACAGCCAGAATGGCAATCAGCCCCAGCATTTT. Protein: CASWDSQNGNQPQHF. The chain carries TRBV10-3 and TRBJ1-5, with TRBD1 matching 7 bases. CDR1 is ENHRY and CDR2 is SYGVKD in the germline V gene. V dropped 11 bases and J dropped 2; count of bases not matched to a gene: 12. This CDR3 contains 15 residues.

The CDR3 spells CASRGTSGLRELFF. Written as DNA, the CDR3 is TGTGCCAGCCGGGGGACTAGTGGCTTGCGGGAGCTGTTTTTT. The chain uses TRBV6-5 and TRBJ2-2, with 8 bases matching TRBD2. The V gene end was trimmed by 8 bases and the J gene end by 9 bases; junction bases not matched to a gene: 11. Germline V lookup: CDR1 MNHEY, CDR2 SVGAGI. This CDR3 has 14 residues.

CDR3 region: CASSENGEQYF. The DNA of the CDR3 is TGTGCCAGCAGCGAAAACGGCGAGCAGTACTTC. This chain uses TRBV9 with TRBJ2-7; D not resolved. V lost 3 bases and J lost 6, with 7 bases in between. CDR1 is SGDLS, CDR2 YYNGEE, per germline. This CDR3 region has 11 residues.

The chain employs TRBV5-1 and TRBJ1-2, with TRBD1 matching over 7 bases. Germline V gene lookup returns CDR1 SGHRS and CDR2 YFSETQ. V lost 4 bases, J lost 2 bases, and 5 bases stayed unmatched. This CDR3 contains 14 residues. DNA for the CDR3: TGCGCCAGCAGCCCAGGGGGACCGAACTATGGCTACACCTTC. Its protein product is CASSPGGPNYGYTF. The complete variable domain, with remaining parts taken from reference TRBV5-1 and TRBJ1-2, reads KAGVTQTPRYLIKTRGQQVTLSCSPISGHRSVSWYQQTPGQGLQFLFEYFSETQRNKGNFPGRFSGRQFSNSRSEMNVSTLELGDSALYLCASSPGGPNYGYTFGSGTRLTVV.

This chain links TRBV15 with TRBJ1-1; weak D call: TRBD1 (5 bases). The CDR3 has 13 amino acids. CDR1 is LNHNV, CDR2 YYDKDF, per germline (reference sequence). V was shortened by 2 bases and J by 4 bases, with 8 bases between the two germline ends. CDR3 sequence reads: CATSRQGATEAFF. The DNA of the CDR3 is TGTGCCACCAGCAGACAGGGTGCCACTGAAGCTTTCTTT. Together with reference TRBV15 and TRBJ1-1, the CDR3 gives the full variable domain: DAMVIQNPRYQVTQFGKPVTLSCSQTLNHNVMYWYQQKSSQAPKLLFHYYDKDFNNEADTPDNFQSRRPNTSFCFLDIRSPGLGDTAMYLCATSRQGATEAFFGQGTRLTVV.

This clone was seen only a few times. This rearrangement joins TRBV5-4 to TRBJ2-2, with TRBD1 matching over 7 bases. The CDR3 is 17 amino acids. Looked up from germline, CDR1 is SGHNT and CDR2 is YYREEE (reference sequence). After removal of 1 base from V and 0 bases from J, the junction contained 6 bases not matched to a gene. The CDR3 is CASSLYLGGANTGELFF. CDR3 sequence (DNA): TGTGCCAGCAGCTTGTACCTAGGGGGCGCGAACACCGGGGAGCTGTTTTTT.

This chain uses TRBV27 with TRBJ2-7; 8 positions agree with TRBD2. This CDR3 is built from 16 residues. The J segment lost 2 bases and the V segment lost 6 bases, leaving 12 bases of the junction unmatched. The germline CDR1 and CDR2 sequences are MNHEY and SMNVEV (reference sequence). The CDR3 spells CASRRGGTPGAYEQYF. The CDR3 DNA is TGTGCCAGCAGACGGGGGGGCACGCCAGGGGCCTACGAGCAGTACTTC.

The gene calls are TRBV18 and TRBJ2-1; D perhaps matches TRBD2 (5 bases). The CDR3 extends over 13 amino acids. Germline CDR1 is KGHSH and CDR2 is LQKENI. The V and J ends lost 4 bases and 5 bases respectively, with 9 bases between them. Here the CDR3 DNA reads TGTGCCAGCTCACGGGTCGGGGACAATGAGCAGTTCTTC. Amino acid sequence: CASSRVGDNEQFF.

J is TRBJ1-1 and V is TRBV5-1, with 11 bases lining up with TRBD1. Trimming took 0 bases from V and 6 from J; bases not matched to a gene: 7. The CDR3 spans 16 residues. Germline V gene sequence: CDR1 SGHRS, CDR2 YFSETQ. The CDR3 sequence is CASSLGSGGQGAEAFF. In DNA form, the CDR3 reads TGCGCCAGCAGCTTGGGGTCCGGGGGACAGGGGGCTGAAGCTTTCTTT.

The V and J genes are TRBV3-1 (or the pseudogene TRBV3-2) and TRBJ2-7; weak D call: TRBD1 (6 bases). Between the trimmed V and J ends, which lost 4 bases and 0 bases, there was a span of 10 bases. CDR1 and CDR2 from the germline V gene are LGHDT and YNNKEL (reference sequence). This CDR3 spans 14 amino acids. CDR3 protein: CASSRRTDSYEQYF. CDR3 nucleotides: TGTGCCAGCAGCCGCCGGACAGACTCCTACGAGCAGTACTTC.

This chain uses TRBV25-1 with TRBJ2-1, with D perhaps TRBD1 (5 bases). Germline values: CDR1 MGHDK, CDR2 SYGVNS. V was shortened by 3 bases and J by 8 bases, with 14 bases between the two germline ends. The CDR3 totals 14 residues. The CDR3 DNA sequence: TGTGCCAGCAGTGACCAAAAGGGGATCGATGAGCAGTTCTTC. It encodes CASSDQKGIDEQFF. Filled out from reference TRBV25-1 and TRBJ2-1, the complete variable domain reads EADIYQTPRYLVIGTGKKITLECSQTMGHDKMYWYQQDPGMELHLIHYSYGVNSTEKGDLSSESTVSRIRTEHFPLTLESARPSHTSQYLCASSDQKGIDEQFFGPGTRLTVL.